This TCR beta chain was sequenced during a study of T cells expressing NK-cell markers. The CDR3 is 15 amino acids. Per the germline V gene, CDR1 is SGHNT and CDR2 is YENEEA. Reprocessing the 5' RACE reads, TCRdb reports a single entry for every CDR3 protein and omits DNA. The sample holds more than 250,000 distinct CDR3 sequences. The sample consisted of blood T cells: a sorted CD56 or NKG2C T cell subset, CD4+ or CD8+ T cells, or bulk PBMC T cells (not recorded which). This chain connects TRBV11-3 to TRBJ2-5; TCRdb's D call of TRBD2 is untestable without DNA. The clonotype originates from a man aged 18 to 29 in good health. The CDR3 is CASSLGAGGAETQYF.